The 29 T cell receptor beta chains below come from one sample, sequenced in a study of T cell repertoires in cytomegalovirus infection. TCRdb itself ran the reads through MiXCR, one entry per CDR3 protein. The sample includes roughly 150,000 distinct CDR3 sequences, over 15% of them seen just once. The specimen was CD8+ T cells from PBMCs. The receptors were gathered from a human donor in good health (CMV status not recorded). Some clones in this sample may be carry-over from other donors' samples.

This clonotype was counted many times. V gene TRBV6-2 or TRBV6-3 combines with J gene TRBJ2-7; 10 nucleotides align to TRBD2. V shed 6 bases, J shed 6 bases, and the junction held 8 bases outside the gene matches. The CDR3 sequence is 14 residues long. Germline lookup yields CDR1 MNHEY and CDR2 SVGEGT. DNA of the CDR3: TGTGCCAGCAGGTCCGGGACTAGCGCTTTCGAGCAGTACTTC. The encoded protein is CASRSGTSAFEQYF.

This chain joins TRBV19 and TRBJ2-1, with D perhaps given as TRBD1 or TRBD2 (5 bases each). Germline V CDR1 and CDR2: LNHDA, SQIVND (reference sequence). V lost 3 bases, J lost 9 bases, and 15 bases lay in between. This CDR3 is 14 amino acids long. The CDR3 bases are TGTGCCAGTAGTATTACGAGTCCCGGGACTGAGCAGTTCTTC. Its translation: CASSITSPGTEQFF.

This clonotype was seen more than once but under ten times. V gene TRBV29-1 combines with J gene TRBJ1-2; TRBD1 might be the D (6 bases). The CDR3 sequence is 11 residues long. From germline, CDR1 is SQVTM and CDR2 ANQGSEA. The V end was cut by 5 bases, the J end by 8 bases, with 12 bases between. Written as DNA, the CDR3 is TGCAGCGTTTACCGGGACACCGGCTACACCTTC. Its protein is CSVYRDTGYTF.

This clonotype was observed at least ten times. The rearrangement uses TRBV28 and TRBJ2-7; possible D gene TRBD1, 5 bases. Germline CDR1 reads MDHEN; CDR2 reads SYDVKM. V lost 9 bases and J 3 bases, leaving 9 bases between the germline ends. The CDR3 spans 11 residues. The CDR3 nucleotides read TGTGCCAGTTCCACAGGCTACGAGCAGTACTTC. It specifies CASSTGYEQYF.

This clonotype occurred once. The chain carries TRBV7-6 and TRBJ2-1; 8 nucleotides line up with TRBD2. The CDR3 extends over 17 amino acids. Germline V CDR1 and CDR2: SGHVS, FNYEAQ. V shed 3 bases and J 3 bases; nucleotides not matched to a gene: 10. DNA of the CDR3: TGTGCCAGCAGCTTGGCACAAGCGGGAGTGGGCTACAATGAGCAGTTCTTC. This encodes CASSLAQAGVGYNEQFF.

This clonotype was recorded at least ten times. The rearrangement uses TRBV7-9 and TRBJ2-1; perhaps TRBD2 as D (6 bases). Germline V gene data show CDR1 as SEHNR and CDR2 as FQNEAQ (reference sequence). Trimming took off 1 base at V and 10 bases at J, with 11 bases between the two ends. The CDR3 length is 13 residues. CDR3 in DNA: TGTGCCAGCAGCTTAGTCGGGGGAAACGAGCAGTTCTTC. Protein: CASSLVGGNEQFF.

This CDR3 is CASSQGRETQYF. The CDR3 DNA is TGTGCCAGCAGCCAAGGAAGGGAGACCCAGTACTTC. The gene calls are TRBV4-2 and TRBJ2-5, with D hard to call. V shed 1 base and J shed 5 bases, with 5 bases lying between them. Germline V gene lookup returns CDR1 LGHNA and CDR2 YNFKEQ. CDR3 size: 12 residues.

This clonotype was picked up a small number of times. The CDR3 loop reads CASTRQGDRATEAFF. CDR3 in DNA: TGTGCCAGCACAAGACAGGGGGATCGGGCCACTGAAGCTTTCTTT. This chain connects TRBV28 to TRBJ1-1; TRBD1 agrees at 9 bases. V lost 7 bases to trimming and J lost 4 bases; unmatched junction nucleotides: 10. From germline, CDR1 is MDHEN and CDR2 SYDVKM. The CDR3 runs 15 residues.

The V gene is TRBV20-1, the J gene TRBJ2-3, with 7 bases aligning to TRBD1. Per the germline V gene, CDR1 is DFQATT and CDR2 is SNEGSKA (reference sequence). The J segment lost 3 bases and the V segment lost 0 bases, leaving 3 bases of the junction unmatched. There are 14 residues in the CDR3. The chain's CDR3 is CSARDRDRTDTQYF. The CDR3, as DNA: TGCAGTGCTAGAGATCGGGACAGAACAGATACGCAGTATTTT.

On this clonotype: A much larger clonotype is one base distant, so this may be a read error. The chain couples TRBV10-3 to TRBJ1-2, with D perhaps TRBD1 (6 bases). Trimming removed 8 bases from V and 5 bases from J, with 36 bases in between. In germline, CDR1 is ENHRY, CDR2 SYGVKD. The CDR3 runs to 20 residues. DNA of the CDR3: TGTGCCATCGGAATGAGAGTGCCCCAGGGAGACAGGAAGGATTATTATGGCTACACCTTC. Translating gives CAIGMRVPQGDRKDYYGYTF.

This clonotype was observed a handful of times. V gene TRBV11-2 combines with J gene TRBJ2-2; possibly TRBD1 for D (6 bases). Trimming cost V 1 base and J 3 bases, with 18 bases left between them. This CDR3 comprises 18 residues. Germline CDR1 SGHAT, CDR2 FQNNGV. Here the CDR3 reads CASSLGGGSGRDTGELFF. CDR3 coding DNA: TGTGCCAGCAGCTTAGGAGGGGGATCAGGGCGCGACACCGGGGAGCTGTTTTTT.

The chain is built from TRBV12-3 or TRBV12-4 and TRBJ2-5, with 9 bases identical to TRBD2. The V and J ends lost 4 bases and 5 bases, in that order; junction bases with no gene match: 8. The CDR3 has 15 amino acids. As DNA, the CDR3 is TGTGCCAGCAGTTCCTCTAGCGGGGCCGCGGAGACCCAGTACTTC. Protein product: CASSSSSGAAETQYF.

This clonotype showed up just a few times. The V gene is TRBV7-2, the J gene TRBJ2-3; maybe TRBD2 (5 bases). Germline CDR1 and CDR2: SGHTA and FQGNSA. This CDR3 has 16 amino acids. Trimming pared 4 bases from V and 2 bases from J, leaving 16 bases between. CDR3 bases: TGTGCCAGCAGCTCCTATCCGGGTGACTACACAGATACGCAGTATTTT. Amino acids: CASSSYPGDYTDTQYF.

V gene TRBV20-1 combines with J gene TRBJ2-7; weak D call: TRBD1 (8 bases). The germline CDR1 and CDR2 sequences are DFQATT and SNEGSKA (reference sequence). The CDR3 has 13 amino acids. Trimming left V 5 bases short and J 4 bases short, with 15 bases between. CDR3 nucleotides: TGCAGTGCTGCGACAGGGGAGGGGTACGAGCAGTACTTC. It encodes CSAATGEGYEQYF.

This clonotype was seen repeatedly, ten times or more. The rearrangement uses TRBV27 and TRBJ1-1, with D tentatively TRBD1 (5 bases). Germline CDR1 MNHEY, CDR2 SMNVEV (reference sequence). V was trimmed by 6 bases and J by 3 bases, leaving 14 bases between them. CDR3 size: 14 residues. CDR3 in DNA: TGTGCCAGCAGCGATTTGACAGATTACACTGAAGCTTTCTTT. It yields the protein CASSDLTDYTEAFF.

This clonotype was found once. The rearrangement uses TRBV12-5 and TRBJ1-5; 7 nucleotides agree with TRBD1. Unmatched junction bases numbered 2, after V lost 7 bases and J lost 2 bases. Germline V CDR1 and CDR2: LGHNT, FRNRAP. The CDR3 runs 13 residues. In DNA, the CDR3 is TGTGCTAGTGCTCAGGGGGGCAATCAGCCCCAGCATTTT. The encoded protein is CASAQGGNQPQHF.

V usage is TRBV6-2 or TRBV6-3 and J usage is TRBJ1-1; D ambiguous. Trimming removed 5 bases from V and 1 base from J, with 11 bases in between. The CDR3 runs 14 residues. Germline V gene lookup returns CDR1 MNHEY and CDR2 SVGEGT. CDR3 sequence reads: CASSQSVGNTEAFF. The CDR3 nucleotides are TGTGCCAGCAGTCAGAGCGTGGGGAACACTGAAGCTTTCTTT.

Only a few counts were recorded for this clonotype. The rearrangement uses TRBV7-2 and TRBJ2-3, with D unclear. In germline, CDR1 is SGHTA, CDR2 FQGNSA. V was cut by 5 bases and J by 6 bases, with 9 bases left in between. The CDR3 sequence is 12 residues long. CDR3 nucleotide sequence: TGTGCCAGCAGCGACGCGGTGGATACGCAGTATTTT. Protein product: CASSDAVDTQYF. Variable domain in full (rest from reference TRBV7-2 and TRBJ2-3): GAGVSQSPSNKVTEKGKDVELRCDPISGHTALYWYRQSLGQGLEFLIYFQGNSAPDKSGLPSDRFSAERTGGSVSTLTIQRTQQEDSAVYLCASSDAVDTQYFGPGTRLTVL.

The genes are TRBV7-6 and TRBJ2-7; D might be TRBD1 or TRBD2, each matching 5 bases. CDR3 length: 12 residues. CDR1 SGHVS and CDR2 FNYEAQ come from the germline V gene. The V and J ends lost 7 bases and 3 bases respectively, with 10 bases between them. The CDR3, as DNA: TGTGCCAGCAAAGGGGACGGCTACGAGCAGTACTTC. Amino acids: CASKGDGYEQYF.

This clonotype was seen repeatedly, ten times or more. The V and J genes are TRBV20-1 and TRBJ2-3; D perhaps matches TRBD2 (5 bases). V was trimmed by 1 base and J by 0 bases, leaving 17 bases between them. This CDR3 is 17 amino acids long. Germline CDR1 reads DFQATT; CDR2 reads SNEGSKA (reference sequence). In DNA form, the CDR3 reads TGCAGTGCTAGAGGGGGTTCGGGGAGATTTAGCACAGATACGCAGTATTTT. It specifies CSARGGSGRFSTDTQYF.

This clonotype was seen more than once but under ten times. This rearrangement joins TRBV19 to TRBJ2-1; D might be TRBD1 or TRBD2, each matching 6 bases. The germline V gene has CDR1 LNHDA and CDR2 SQIVND (reference sequence). V was cut by 0 bases and J by 2 bases, with 8 bases left in between. This CDR3 spans 15 amino acids. The chain's CDR3 is CASSIEGGPYNEQFF. CDR3 nucleotides: TGTGCCAGTAGTATAGAAGGGGGGCCCTACAATGAGCAGTTCTTC.

This clonotype was detected only a few times. Written as DNA, the CDR3 is TGTGCCAGCAGCTGGCCCAAGGGACTAGCGGGAGACCCCTCCTACAATGAGCAGTTCTTC. Protein: CASSWPKGLAGDPSYNEQFF. The chain recombines TRBV28 with TRBJ2-1, with 14 bases matching TRBD2. The CDR3 covers 20 residues. Germline V gives CDR1 MDHEN, CDR2 SYDVKM. V was pared by 6 bases and J by 0 bases, with 13 bases of the junction left unmatched. Full variable domain (missing parts from reference TRBV28 and TRBJ2-1): DVKVTQSSRYLVKRTGEKVFLECVQDMDHENMFWYRQDPGLGLRLIYFSYDVKMKEKGDIPEGYSVSREKKERFSLILESASTNQTSMYLCASSWPKGLAGDPSYNEQFFGPGTRLTVL.

The V and J genes are TRBV7-9 and TRBJ2-1; 10 bases are shared with TRBD2. The CDR3 spans 17 residues. Germline-derived CDR1 and CDR2 are SEHNR and FQNEAQ (reference sequence). Trimming removed 4 bases from V and 5 bases from J; junction bases left unmatched: 11. The CDR3: CASSSISSGSNHNEQFF. The DNA for the CDR3 is TGTGCCAGCAGCTCGATTTCTAGCGGGAGTAACCACAATGAGCAGTTCTTC.

This clonotype was seen only a few times. For the CDR3, the DNA is TGTGCCAGCAGCCCCCTGGACCTCCCGAGGGCTTACAATGAGCAGTTCTTC. Translation: CASSPLDLPRAYNEQFF. The chain carries TRBV7-2 and TRBJ2-1; D may be TRBD2 (5 bases). The CDR3 is 17 amino acids. Germline V gene lookup returns CDR1 SGHTA and CDR2 FQGNSA. Trimming removed 5 bases at V and 4 bases at J, with 21 bases between.

The rearrangement links TRBV27 to TRBJ1-2, with D possibly TRBD1 on 6 matching bases. Trimming cost V 5 bases and J 8 bases, with 12 bases left between them. Per the germline V gene, CDR1 is MNHEY and CDR2 is SMNVEV (reference sequence). The CDR3 totals 12 residues. The CDR3 is CASSPTGFGYTF. CDR3 sequence (DNA): TGTGCCAGCAGTCCCACAGGGTTCGGCTACACCTTC.

The J gene is TRBJ2-7, the V gene TRBV7-2, with 8 bases fitting TRBD1. Germline CDR1 is SGHTA and CDR2 is FQGNSA. The CDR3 contains 18 residues. The trim removed 5 bases at V and 5 bases at J, leaving 20 bases unmatched. The CDR3 region is CASSLHFQGAERGDEQYF. The CDR3 bases are TGTGCCAGCAGCCTACACTTTCAGGGGGCCGAGAGAGGGGACGAGCAGTACTTC.

This clonotype was detected a few times. The rearrangement joins TRBV12-3 or TRBV12-4 to TRBJ2-3, with TRBD1 matching 11 bases. V shed 4 bases and J 4 bases; nucleotides not matched to a gene: 7. The CDR3 loop spans 16 amino acids. The CDR3 here is CASSSRTGGAADTQYF. The DNA for the CDR3 is TGTGCCAGCAGTTCCCGGACAGGGGGCGCCGCAGATACGCAGTATTTT.

The rearrangement links TRBV19 to TRBJ1-2, with unresolved D. This CDR3 has 15 amino acids. Germline CDR1 LNHDA, CDR2 SQIVND (reference sequence). V was pared by 3 bases and J by 0 bases, with 11 bases between. CDR3 loop: CASSILPGANYGYTF. CDR3 DNA: TGTGCCAGTAGTATCCTTCCGGGAGCTAACTATGGCTACACCTTC.

V usage is TRBV7-8 and J usage is TRBJ2-1, with D perhaps matching TRBD2 (6 bases). Trimming cost V 5 bases and J 8 bases, with 13 bases left between them. The CDR3 extends over 13 amino acids. The germline gives CDR1 SGHVS, CDR2 FQNEAQ. The CDR3 is CASSPRRGDEQFF. CDR3 nucleotide sequence: TGTGCCAGCAGCCCTCGGCGGGGTGATGAGCAGTTCTTC.